The present entry profiles one T cell receptor beta chain with its context. This sample is drawn from a study of blood T cell repertoires in COVID-19. Overall study: From the United States, Italy and Spain came samples of acute and convalescent COVID-19. Sources were T cells, B-cell-depleted T cells, or PBMCs; the material itself was cDNA or gDNA.

V was pared by 3 bases and J by 4 bases, with 8 bases of the junction left unmatched. The CDR3 is made up of 16 amino acids. Germline lookup yields CDR1 MNHEY and CDR2 SMNVEV (reference sequence). Original methodology: Amplification of reference gene primers provided the estimated nucleated cell counts. The method was immunoSEQ multiplex PCR; TCRdb's version includes in-frame clones alone and lacks a portion of them. Clone size and V and J calls were adopted from that table, with D and trimming inferred from the DNA. The table lists about 200,000 clones, roughly 86% of them singletons, with 3% in the top ten.

Material: peripheral blood. The chain carries TRBV27 and TRBJ1-4, with 7 bases fitting TRBD1. The sequence derives from a man aged 60 to 75 with acute or convalescent COVID-19. The CDR3 protein is CASSLARQGFNEKLFF. CDR3 nucleotides: TGTGCCAGCAGTTTGGCCCGACAGGGTTTTAATGAAAAACTGTTTTTT.